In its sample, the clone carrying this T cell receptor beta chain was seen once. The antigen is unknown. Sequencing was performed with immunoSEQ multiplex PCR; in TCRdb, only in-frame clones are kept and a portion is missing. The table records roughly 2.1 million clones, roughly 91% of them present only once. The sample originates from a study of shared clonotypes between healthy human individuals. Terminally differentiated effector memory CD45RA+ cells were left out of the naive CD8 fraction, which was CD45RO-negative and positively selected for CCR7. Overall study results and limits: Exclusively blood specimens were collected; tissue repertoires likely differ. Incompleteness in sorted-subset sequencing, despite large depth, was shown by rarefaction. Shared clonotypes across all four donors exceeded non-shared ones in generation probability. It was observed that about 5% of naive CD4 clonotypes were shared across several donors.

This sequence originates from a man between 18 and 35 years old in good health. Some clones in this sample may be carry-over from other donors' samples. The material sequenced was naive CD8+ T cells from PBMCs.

CDR3 nucleotide sequence: TGCGCCAGCAGCCAAGATTGGGGCATGGCCCTCTATGGCTACACCTTC. This codes for CASSQDWGMALYGYTF. The V gene is TRBV4-1, the J gene TRBJ1-2; perhaps TRBD1 as D (5 bases). Germline CDR1 and CDR2: MGHRA and YSYEKL. The V end was cut by 0 bases, the J end by 4 bases, with 15 bases between. CDR3 length equals 16 residues.